The clone carrying this T cell receptor (beta chain) has ten or more counts. Its target is unknown. PBMCs numbering 2 million and stored at -80 C yielded the unsorted libraries. The sample comes from a study of neurological immune-mediated disorders. Broader study findings: CDR3 amino acid sequences found in expanded clones were never shared across subjects, suggesting private repertoires in all groups.

With 10-nucleotide random UMIs included, cDNA was synthesized by 5'RACE. One entry per CDR3 protein, called by TCRdb with MiXCR from the 5' RACE reads. The repertoire consists of about 36,000 distinct CDR3 sequences, with about a tenth occurring once and the leading ten covering 6.6%. Looked up from germline, CDR1 is DFQATT and CDR2 is SNEGSKA (reference sequence). This CDR3 is built from 14 residues. Trimming shortened V by 5 bases and J by 0 bases, and 13 bases separated the two germline ends. This chain uses TRBV20-1 with TRBJ1-1; tentatively, D is TRBD1 (5 bases). Sequencing used PBMCs. This sequence was found in a woman under 40 with HTLV-1-associated myelopathy (HAM/TSP). CDR3 in amino acids: CSASDSRMNTEAFF. The CDR3 DNA is TGCAGTGCTTCCGACAGCCGCATGAACACTGAAGCTTTCTTT.